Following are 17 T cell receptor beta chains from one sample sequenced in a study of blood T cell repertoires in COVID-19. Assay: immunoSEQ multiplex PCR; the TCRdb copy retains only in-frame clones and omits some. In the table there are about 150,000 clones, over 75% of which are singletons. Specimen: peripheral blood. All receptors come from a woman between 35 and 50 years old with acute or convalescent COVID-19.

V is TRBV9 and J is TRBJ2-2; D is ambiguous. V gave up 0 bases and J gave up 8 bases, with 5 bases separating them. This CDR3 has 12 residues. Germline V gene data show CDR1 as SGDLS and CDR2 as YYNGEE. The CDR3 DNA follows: TGTGCCAGCAGCGTAGTAGAAGGGGAGCTGTTTTTT. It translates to CASSVVEGELFF.

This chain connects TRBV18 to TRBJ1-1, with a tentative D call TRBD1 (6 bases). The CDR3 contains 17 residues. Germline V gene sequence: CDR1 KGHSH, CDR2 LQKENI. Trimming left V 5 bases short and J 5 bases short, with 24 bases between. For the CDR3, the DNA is TGTGCCAGCTCATCTGACCGGGACACCCTCAGGAGGACTGAAGCTTTCTTT. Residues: CASSSDRDTLRRTEAFF. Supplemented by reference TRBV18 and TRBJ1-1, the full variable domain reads NAGVMQNPRHLVRRRGQEARLRCSPMKGHSHVYWYRQLPEEGLKFMVYLQKENIIDESGMPKERFSAEFPKEGPSILRIQQVVRGDSAAYFCASSSDRDTLRRTEAFFGQGTRLTVV.

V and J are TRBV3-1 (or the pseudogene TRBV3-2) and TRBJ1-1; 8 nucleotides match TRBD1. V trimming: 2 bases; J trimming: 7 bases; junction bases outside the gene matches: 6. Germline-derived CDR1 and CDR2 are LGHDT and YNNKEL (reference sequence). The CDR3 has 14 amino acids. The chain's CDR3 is CASSQSPGTGEAFF. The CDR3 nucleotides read TGTGCCAGCAGCCAATCTCCCGGGACAGGTGAAGCTTTCTTT.

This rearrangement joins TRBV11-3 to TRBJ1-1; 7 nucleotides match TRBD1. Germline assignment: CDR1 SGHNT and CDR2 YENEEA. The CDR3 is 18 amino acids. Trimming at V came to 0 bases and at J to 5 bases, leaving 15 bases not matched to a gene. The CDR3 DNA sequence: TGTGCCAGCAGCTTAGATTGGAGGGACAGTAGTTCCGTTACTGAAGCTTTCTTT. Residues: CASSLDWRDSSSVTEAFF.

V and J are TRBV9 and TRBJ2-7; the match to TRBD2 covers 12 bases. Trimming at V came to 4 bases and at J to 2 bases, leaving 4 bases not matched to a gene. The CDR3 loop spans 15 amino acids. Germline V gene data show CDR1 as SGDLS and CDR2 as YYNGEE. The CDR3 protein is CASSTGLAGTYEQYF. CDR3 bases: TGTGCCAGCAGCACCGGACTAGCGGGGACCTACGAGCAGTACTTC.

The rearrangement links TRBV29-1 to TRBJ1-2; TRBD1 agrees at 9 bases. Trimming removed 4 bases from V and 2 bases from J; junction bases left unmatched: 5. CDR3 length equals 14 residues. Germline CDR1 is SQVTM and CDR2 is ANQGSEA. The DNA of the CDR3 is TGCAGCGTTGTTGGGACAGGGAGAAACTATGGCTACACCTTC. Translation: CSVVGTGRNYGYTF.

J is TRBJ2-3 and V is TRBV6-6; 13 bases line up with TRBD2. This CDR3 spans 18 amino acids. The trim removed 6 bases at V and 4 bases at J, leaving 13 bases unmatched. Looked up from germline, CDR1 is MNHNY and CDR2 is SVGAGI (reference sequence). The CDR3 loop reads CASRRLAGGFSEPDTQYF. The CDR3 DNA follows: TGTGCCAGCAGGCGACTAGCGGGAGGTTTTTCGGAGCCAGATACGCAGTATTTT.

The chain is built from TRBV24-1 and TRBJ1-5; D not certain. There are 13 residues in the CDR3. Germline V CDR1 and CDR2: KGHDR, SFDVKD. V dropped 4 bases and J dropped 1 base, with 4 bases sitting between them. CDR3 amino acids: CATSEASNQPQHF. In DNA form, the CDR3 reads TGTGCCACCAGTGAAGCGAGCAATCAGCCCCAGCATTTT.

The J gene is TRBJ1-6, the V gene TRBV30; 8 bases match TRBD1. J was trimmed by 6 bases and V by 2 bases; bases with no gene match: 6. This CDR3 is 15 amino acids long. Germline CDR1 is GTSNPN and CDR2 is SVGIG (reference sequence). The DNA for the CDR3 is TGTGCCTGGAGTTCACTAGGACAGGGTAATTCACCCCTCCACTTT. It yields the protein CAWSSLGQGNSPLHF.

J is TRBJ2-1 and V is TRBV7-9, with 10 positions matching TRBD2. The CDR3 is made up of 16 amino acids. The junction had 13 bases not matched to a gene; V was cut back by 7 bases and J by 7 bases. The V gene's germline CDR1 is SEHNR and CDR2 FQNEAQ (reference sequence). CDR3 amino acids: CASTKFGAGGPNEQFF. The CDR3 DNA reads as TGTGCCAGCACCAAATTCGGAGCGGGAGGGCCAAATGAGCAGTTCTTC.

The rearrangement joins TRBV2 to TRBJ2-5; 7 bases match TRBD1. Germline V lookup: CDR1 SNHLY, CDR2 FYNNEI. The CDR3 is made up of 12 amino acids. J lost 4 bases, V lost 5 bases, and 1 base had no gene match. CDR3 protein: CASSWTGETQYF. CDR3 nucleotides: TGTGCCAGCAGTTGGACAGGAGAGACCCAGTACTTC.

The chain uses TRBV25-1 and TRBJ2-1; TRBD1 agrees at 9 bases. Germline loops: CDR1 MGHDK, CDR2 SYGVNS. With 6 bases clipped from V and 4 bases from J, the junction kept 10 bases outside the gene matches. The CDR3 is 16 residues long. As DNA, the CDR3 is TGTGCCAGCAGACCAACCCCGGGGACAGGGTACAATGAGCAGTTCTTC. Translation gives CASRPTPGTGYNEQFF.

Written as DNA, the CDR3 is TGTGCCAGTAGTACCGCTCACAGGGGGGTCGGGGCCAACGTCCTGACTTTC. Translated, it gives CASSTAHRGVGANVLTF. The V call is TRBV19, the J call TRBJ2-6, with 8 bases aligning to TRBD1. With 4 bases clipped from V and 4 bases from J, the junction kept 9 bases outside the gene matches. From germline, CDR1 is LNHDA and CDR2 SQIVND (reference sequence). The CDR3 length is 17 residues.

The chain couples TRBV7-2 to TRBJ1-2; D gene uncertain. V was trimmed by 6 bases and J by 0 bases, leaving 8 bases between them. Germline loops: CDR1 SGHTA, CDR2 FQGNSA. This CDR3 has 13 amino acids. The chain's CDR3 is CASSSGPNYGYTF. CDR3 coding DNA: TGTGCCAGCAGTTCCGGTCCTAACTATGGCTACACCTTC. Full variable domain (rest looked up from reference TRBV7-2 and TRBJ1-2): GAGVSQSPSNKVTEKGKDVELRCDPISGHTALYWYRQSLGQGLEFLIYFQGNSAPDKSGLPSDRFSAERTGGSVSTLTIQRTQQEDSAVYLCASSSGPNYGYTFGSGTRLTVV.

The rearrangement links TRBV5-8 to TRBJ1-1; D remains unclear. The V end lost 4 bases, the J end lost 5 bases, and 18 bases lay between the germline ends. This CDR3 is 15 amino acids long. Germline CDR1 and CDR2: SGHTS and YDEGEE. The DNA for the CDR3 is TGTGCCAGCAGCAGGAGGTGGGCAGGAGGGACTGAAGCTTTCTTT. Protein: CASSRRWAGGTEAFF.

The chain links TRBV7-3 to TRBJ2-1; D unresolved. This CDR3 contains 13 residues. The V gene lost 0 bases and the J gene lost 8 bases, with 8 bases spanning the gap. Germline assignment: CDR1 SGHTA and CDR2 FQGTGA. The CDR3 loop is CASSLTLRDEQFF. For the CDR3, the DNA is TGTGCCAGCAGCTTAACGTTACGCGATGAGCAGTTCTTC.

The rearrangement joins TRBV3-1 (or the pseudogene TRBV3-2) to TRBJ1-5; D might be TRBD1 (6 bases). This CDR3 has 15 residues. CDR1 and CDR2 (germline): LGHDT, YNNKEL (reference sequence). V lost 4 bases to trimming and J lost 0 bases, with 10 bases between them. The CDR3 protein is CASSPQGNSNQPQHF. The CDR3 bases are TGTGCCAGCAGCCCGCAGGGGAATAGCAATCAGCCCCAGCATTTT.